The 31 T cell receptor beta chains given below trace back to one sample, sequenced in a study of shared clonotypes between healthy human individuals. Some clones are missing from TCRdb's copy, which holds only in-frame ones; the method was immunoSEQ multiplex PCR. The table shows approximately 1,500,000 clones, with around 97% occurring only once. The sample comprised naive CD4+ T cells sorted from blood. Indicated subset: CD45RA+ positively selected. These receptor sequences come from a man aged 30 to 39 in good health.

The chain is built from TRBV19 and TRBJ1-4, with D maybe TRBD1 (6 bases). This CDR3 has 15 amino acids. The ends were cut back, 7 bases at V and 3 bases at J, with 15 bases in the middle. Germline V lookup: CDR1 LNHDA, CDR2 SQIVND (reference sequence). The CDR3 region has the DNA TGTGCCAGTACCCCGAGTGGGGGCGCTAATGAAAAACTGTTTTTT. Its translation is CASTPSGGANEKLFF. The full variable domain, rest sourced from reference TRBV19 and TRBJ1-4, is DGGITQSPKYLFRKEGQNVTLSCEQNLNHDAMYWYRQDPGQGLRLIYYSQIVNDFQKGDIAEGYSVSREKKESFPLTVTSAQKNPTAFYLCASTPSGGANEKLFFGSGTQLSVL.

CDR3 loop: CASSFGGAGYGYTF. The CDR3 region has the DNA TGTGCCAGCAGCTTTGGAGGGGCGGGCTATGGCTACACCTTC. V usage is TRBV7-2 and J usage is TRBJ1-2; TRBD1 might be the D (5 bases). The CDR3 totals 14 residues. From germline, CDR1 is SGHTA and CDR2 FQGNSA. Trimming stripped 3 bases from V and 4 bases from J, with 12 bases between.

The rearrangement joins TRBV19 to TRBJ2-3, with D tentatively TRBD2 (7 bases). Germline CDR1 and CDR2: LNHDA and SQIVND (reference sequence). Trimming cost V 1 base and J 7 bases, with 21 bases left between them. CDR3 length: 17 amino acids. CDR3 sequence reads: CASSIGPRGGDFNTQYF. DNA of the CDR3: TGTGCCAGTAGTATAGGCCCCCGCGGGGGCGATTTCAATACGCAGTATTTT.

This clone has a single count. The rearrangement links TRBV29-1 to TRBJ2-3; D remains unclear. V was clipped by 3 bases and J by 2 bases, with 18 bases between them. The CDR3 contains 16 residues. The germline gives CDR1 SQVTM, CDR2 ANQGSEA. The CDR3 DNA is TGCAGCGTTGAGCGACCGAGAGCGACCAACACAGATACGCAGTATTTT. The encoded protein is CSVERPRATNTDTQYF.

V and J are TRBV10-2 and TRBJ2-7; D is ambiguous. The germline V gene has CDR1 WSHSY and CDR2 SAAADI. CDR3 length: 13 residues. V lost 0 bases, J lost 4 bases, and 7 bases lay in between. CDR3 sequence: CASSESQHYEQYF. In DNA form, the CDR3 reads TGCGCCAGCAGTGAGTCCCAACATTACGAGCAGTACTTC.

This clone was detected once. This chain uses TRBV10-2 with TRBJ1-2, with 9 bases lining up with TRBD1. Trimming at V came to 1 base and at J to 5 bases, leaving 5 bases not matched to a gene. Germline V gene data show CDR1 as WSHSY and CDR2 as SAAADI. This CDR3 is 15 amino acids long. The CDR3 loop reads CASSELPGTGYGYTF. The CDR3 DNA is TGCGCCAGCAGTGAGTTGCCAGGGACAGGGTATGGCTACACCTTC.

The V call is TRBV6-1, the J call TRBJ1-1, with D possibly TRBD1 on 6 matching bases. V was trimmed by 6 bases and J by 0 bases, leaving 14 bases between them. Per the germline V gene, CDR1 is MNHNS and CDR2 is SASEGT. This CDR3 is 15 amino acids long. CDR3 DNA sequence: TGTGCCAGCAGAGCCACAGGGAGTTTGAACACTGAAGCTTTCTTT. Translating gives CASRATGSLNTEAFF.

The chain couples TRBV10-2 to TRBJ1-5; D ambiguous. Germline loops: CDR1 WSHSY, CDR2 SAAADI. This CDR3 region has 15 residues. Trimming stripped 0 bases from V and 5 bases from J, with 11 bases between. The DNA for the CDR3 is TGCGCCAGCAGTGAGTCCAGCATGGTTTATCAGCCCCAGCATTTT. Amino acids: CASSESSMVYQPQHF.

The chain couples TRBV7-9 to TRBJ1-1; D is possibly TRBD1 (6 bases). The CDR3 sequence is 14 residues long. Between the trimmed V and J ends, which lost 5 bases and 3 bases, there was a span of 13 bases. The V gene's germline CDR1 is SEHNR and CDR2 FQNEAQ (reference sequence). The CDR3 DNA sequence: TGTGCCAGCAGCCAAAGACAGGAGTACACTGAAGCTTTCTTT. Its protein product is CASSQRQEYTEAFF.

The rearrangement uses TRBV18 and TRBJ2-7; TRBD1 matches 7 bases. CDR1 and CDR2 from the germline V gene are KGHSH and LQKENI. The CDR3 length is 15 residues. V lost 1 base, J lost 3 bases, and 6 bases stayed unmatched. The DNA for the CDR3 is TGTGCCAGCTCACCACAAACAGGGGATTACTACGAGCAGTACTTC. It codes for CASSPQTGDYYEQYF.

This clone showed up just once. This chain links TRBV6-6 with TRBJ1-4, with D hard to call. V was trimmed by 4 bases and J by 7 bases, leaving 16 bases between them. This CDR3 contains 15 residues. CDR1 MNHNY and CDR2 SVGAGI come from the germline V gene (reference sequence). The CDR3 nucleotides read TGTGCCAGCAGTTTTGATAGTCAGGCGAGTGAAAAACTGTTTTTT. This encodes CASSFDSQASEKLFF.

The chain uses TRBV9 and TRBJ2-1; 12 bases are shared with TRBD2. The length of the CDR3 is 16 residues. CDR1 and CDR2 (germline): SGDLS, YYNGEE. After removal of 4 bases from V and 3 bases from J, the junction contained 5 bases not matched to a gene. CDR3 sequence reads: CASSPTSGRFYNEQFF. The DNA of the CDR3 is TGTGCCAGCAGCCCAACTAGCGGGAGGTTCTACAATGAGCAGTTCTTC.

The chain is built from TRBV7-2 and TRBJ2-1; D not resolved. Trimming pared 3 bases from V and 2 bases from J, leaving 14 bases between. Germline-derived CDR1 and CDR2 are SGHTA and FQGNSA. The CDR3 loop spans 16 amino acids. CDR3 sequence (DNA): TGTGCCAGCAGCTTGAACGCGGAACTTGCCTACAATGAGCAGTTCTTC. Residues: CASSLNAELAYNEQFF. The full variable domain, completed using reference TRBV7-2 and TRBJ2-1, is GAGVSQSPSNKVTEKGKDVELRCDPISGHTALYWYRQSLGQGLEFLIYFQGNSAPDKSGLPSDRFSAERTGGSVSTLTIQRTQQEDSAVYLCASSLNAELAYNEQFFGPGTRLTVL.

The rearrangement joins TRBV15 to TRBJ2-2; no firm D call. Germline V gene lookup returns CDR1 LNHNV and CDR2 YYDKDF (reference sequence). The CDR3 consists of 17 residues. V was clipped by 0 bases and J by 3 bases, with 14 bases between them. CDR3 in DNA: TGTGCCACCAGCAGAGATAGGGCCAGGATAGACACCGGGGAGCTGTTTTTT. Its translation: CATSRDRARIDTGELFF.

CDR3 amino acids: CAISESRGFPDEQFF. The DNA for the CDR3 is TGTGCCATCAGTGAGTCCCGTGGGTTCCCAGATGAGCAGTTCTTC. J is TRBJ2-1 and V is TRBV10-3; D not resolved. V was clipped by 0 bases and J by 8 bases, with 14 bases between them. This CDR3 has 15 amino acids. CDR1 and CDR2 (germline): ENHRY, SYGVKD.

The chain employs TRBV5-1 and TRBJ1-3; 8 nucleotides agree with TRBD1. The V segment lost 3 bases and the J segment 4 bases; nucleotides outside the gene matches: 3. The germline V gene has CDR1 SGHRS and CDR2 YFSETQ. The CDR3 is 14 residues long. The CDR3 DNA reads TGCGCCAGCAGCTCTGGACAGGGAGGAAACACCATATATTTT. Protein product: CASSSGQGGNTIYF.

CDR3 sequence: CASSLVSREETQYF. As DNA, the CDR3 is TGCGCCAGCAGCTTGGTTTCAAGGGAAGAGACCCAGTACTTC. The rearrangement joins TRBV5-1 to TRBJ2-5; no firm D call. In germline, CDR1 is SGHRS, CDR2 YFSETQ. The ends were cut back, 0 bases at V and 3 bases at J, with 9 bases in the middle. The CDR3 consists of 14 residues.

The gene calls are TRBV21-1 and TRBJ2-1. TRBV21-1 is marked as a pseudogene. The CDR3 sequence is 19 residues long. CDR3 sequence reads: CASRLSLHDPGPSDDEQFF. The CDR3 nucleotides read TGTGCCAGCAGACTTTCATTACATGACCCGGGACCCAGCGACGATGAGCAGTTCTTC.

This clone occurred a few times. The sample holds other DNA sequences that translate to the same CDR3. The chain recombines TRBV28 with TRBJ1-4; no reliable D call. The CDR3 length is 11 residues. Germline lookup yields CDR1 MDHEN and CDR2 SYDVKM. With 2 bases removed from V and 10 bases from J, the gap between germline ends came to 5 bases. CDR3 sequence reads: CASSLGGKLFF. The CDR3 nucleotides are TGTGCCAGCAGTTTAGGCGGAAAACTGTTTTTT. The full variable domain, rest sourced from reference TRBV28 and TRBJ1-4, is DVKVTQSSRYLVKRTGEKVFLECVQDMDHENMFWYRQDPGLGLRLIYFSYDVKMKEKGDIPEGYSVSREKKERFSLILESASTNQTSMYLCASSLGGKLFFGSGTQLSVL.

This chain connects TRBV7-9 to TRBJ2-3; 7 bases line up with TRBD2. After removal of 5 bases from V and 4 bases from J, the junction contained 21 bases not matched to a gene. This CDR3 is built from 19 residues. Germline V gives CDR1 SEHNR, CDR2 FQNEAQ (reference sequence). As DNA, the CDR3 is TGTGCCAGCAGCCCCCCCCTGACCATAGCGGGTAGACCCCCAGATACGCAGTATTTT. This sequence encodes CASSPPLTIAGRPPDTQYF.

This clone is a singleton in its sample. The rearrangement links TRBV10-2 to TRBJ2-1; D possibly uses TRBD1 or TRBD2 (5 bases each). The CDR3 extends over 17 amino acids. Trimming stripped 4 bases from V and 8 bases from J, with 24 bases between. The germline CDR1 and CDR2 sequences are WSHSY and SAAADI. The CDR3 nucleotides read TGCGCCAGCAGTGTTTTATGGGGGAGTCGCCGTGGCGATGAGCAGTTCTTC. It translates to CASSVLWGSRRGDEQFF.

This chain links TRBV5-1 with TRBJ2-5; D is unresolved. This CDR3 has 13 residues. The V end was cut by 4 bases, the J end by 4 bases, with 11 bases between. Per the germline V gene, CDR1 is SGHRS and CDR2 is YFSETQ. The CDR3 reads CASSLQVRETQYF. CDR3 DNA sequence: TGCGCCAGCAGCCTCCAGGTTCGAGAGACCCAGTACTTC. Full variable domain (rest looked up from reference TRBV5-1 and TRBJ2-5): KAGVTQTPRYLIKTRGQQVTLSCSPISGHRSVSWYQQTPGQGLQFLFEYFSETQRNKGNFPGRFSGRQFSNSRSEMNVSTLELGDSALYLCASSLQVRETQYFGPGTRLLVL.

CDR3 DNA sequence: TGCAGCGCCTACACAGGGGTTAAGACTGAAGCTTTCTTT. This encodes CSAYTGVKTEAFF. This rearrangement joins TRBV29-1 to TRBJ1-1, with 7 bases matching TRBD1. The CDR3 sequence is 13 residues long. From germline, CDR1 is SQVTM and CDR2 ANQGSEA. Trimming removed 7 bases from V and 5 bases from J; junction bases left unmatched: 10.

In its sample, this clone was seen a few times. V gene TRBV6-5 combines with J gene TRBJ1-1; D call uncertain. V lost 5 bases to trimming and J lost 11 bases, with 12 bases between them. Germline V gene sequence: CDR1 MNHEY, CDR2 SVGAGI. The CDR3 length is 11 residues. CDR3 region: CASSGGSRAFF. The CDR3 DNA reads as TGTGCCAGCAGTGGAGGGAGTCGGGCTTTCTTT.

This chain uses TRBV28 with TRBJ1-5, with D unclear. V lost 10 bases and J 3 bases, leaving 10 bases between the germline ends. Germline loops: CDR1 MDHEN, CDR2 SYDVKM. The CDR3 loop spans 12 amino acids. This CDR3 is CANGRINQPQHF. CDR3 DNA: TGTGCCAACGGACGGATCAATCAGCCCCAGCATTTT.

The V gene is TRBV10-3, the J gene TRBJ1-6; 8 nucleotides agree with TRBD1. The germline gives CDR1 ENHRY, CDR2 SYGVKD. V lost 3 bases to trimming and J lost 9 bases; unmatched junction nucleotides: 7. The CDR3 totals 15 residues. This CDR3 reads CAISEGGTGSSPLHF. In nucleotides, the CDR3 is TGTGCCATCAGTGAAGGGGGGACAGGTAGTTCACCCCTCCACTTT.

The chain links TRBV5-1 to TRBJ1-4; D gene unclear. Per the germline V gene, CDR1 is SGHRS and CDR2 is YFSETQ. The V gene lost 0 bases and the J gene lost 6 bases, with 9 bases spanning the gap. This CDR3 is 14 amino acids long. The DNA for the CDR3 is TGCGCCAGCAGCTTGGCGGGAGCAGATGAAAAACTGTTTTTT. It translates to CASSLAGADEKLFF. The whole variable domain, filled in from reference TRBV5-1 and TRBJ1-4, reads KAGVTQTPRYLIKTRGQQVTLSCSPISGHRSVSWYQQTPGQGLQFLFEYFSETQRNKGNFPGRFSGRQFSNSRSEMNVSTLELGDSALYLCASSLAGADEKLFFGSGTQLSVL.

In regard to this clone: The same CDR3 is also encoded by other DNA sequences in this sample. The chain couples TRBV5-1 to TRBJ2-3, with D possibly being TRBD1 (6 bases). The length of the CDR3 is 14 residues. Germline V gene sequence: CDR1 SGHRS, CDR2 YFSETQ. With 2 bases removed from V and 0 bases from J, the gap between germline ends came to 7 bases. CDR3 region: CASSLTGSTDTQYF. The DNA of the CDR3 is TGCGCCAGCAGCTTAACAGGGAGCACAGATACGCAGTATTTT.

A remark on this clone: Different DNA sequences within this sample yield the same CDR3. The CDR3, as DNA: TGTGCCAGCAGTGAACAGGTGAACACTGAAGCTTTCTTT. Its translation: CASSEQVNTEAFF. The chain has TRBV2 and TRBJ1-1; D is ambiguous. The ends were cut back, 2 bases at V and 0 bases at J, with 4 bases in the middle. The germline CDR1 and CDR2 sequences are SNHLY and FYNNEI. This CDR3 has 13 residues. Complete variable domain (other parts from reference TRBV2 and TRBJ1-1): EPEVTQTPSHQVTQMGQEVILRCVPISNHLYFYWYRQILGQKVEFLVSFYNNEISEKSEIFDDQFSVERPDGSNFTLKIRSTKLEDSAMYFCASSEQVNTEAFFGQGTRLTVV.

This clone was seen just once. The chain has TRBV9 and TRBJ1-1, with D unclear. The length of the CDR3 is 15 residues. Trimming pared 0 bases from V and 4 bases from J, leaving 13 bases between. Germline values: CDR1 SGDLS, CDR2 YYNGEE. Here the CDR3 reads CASSVESSFSTEAFF. The CDR3 nucleotides read TGTGCCAGCAGCGTAGAAAGCAGTTTCTCCACTGAAGCTTTCTTT.

In this sample, this clone turned up once. V is TRBV5-6 and J is TRBJ2-7; the D gene is possibly TRBD2 (5 bases). Germline loops: CDR1 SGHDT, CDR2 YYEEEE. The CDR3 spans 17 residues. The ends were cut back, 0 bases at V and 3 bases at J, with 19 bases in the middle. The CDR3 region is CASSLAYWAGNHYEQYF. CDR3 DNA: TGTGCCAGCAGCTTGGCCTACTGGGCCGGGAACCACTACGAGCAGTACTTC.